This T cell receptor (beta chain) was captured by sequencing in a study of blood T cell repertoires in COVID-19. Across the whole study: Two negative PCRs, clearance, or symptom resolution characterized the recovered Cohort 3 donors.

Individuals aged roughly 18 to 95 years were recruited from 24 US areas. In the original analysis: Cell counts per sample came from amplifying reference gene primers. The repertoire was sequenced with immunoSEQ multiplex PCR; TCRdb's copy has only in-frame clones and lacks some. V and J calls and clone size are those listed in that table; D and trimming were worked out from the DNA. The table includes 350,000 to 450,000 clones, about 89% detected once. Germline V gene sequence: CDR1 SGHRS, CDR2 YFSETQ. V shed 4 bases and J 7 bases; nucleotides not matched to a gene: 13. This CDR3 is 16 amino acids long.

The genes are TRBV5-1 and TRBJ1-4; 7 nucleotides align to TRBD1. This sequence was found in a man aged 35-49 years in a cohort exposed to, infected with or recovered from COVID-19 (not recorded which). Input material: PBMCs or T cells enriched from blood (not recorded which). The CDR3 DNA is TGCGCCAGCAGCCTAGGCCCGGGAGGGGGCCGTGAAAAACTGTTTTTT. Its protein is CASSLGPGGGREKLFF. Based on the CDR3 plus reference TRBV5-1 and TRBJ1-4, the full variable domain is KAGVTQTPRYLIKTRGQQVTLSCSPISGHRSVSWYQQTPGQGLQFLFEYFSETQRNKGNFPGRFSGRQFSNSRSEMNVSTLELGDSALYLCASSLGPGGGREKLFFGSGTQLSVL.